This TCR beta chain was identified in a study of blood T cell repertoires in COVID-19. Study background: Samples came from the United States, Italy and Spain, spanning acute and convalescent COVID-19. From T cells, B-cell-depleted T cells, or PBMCs came the material, which was cDNA or gDNA.

Study processing details: Counts of nucleated cells, estimated from reference gene primer amplification, were obtained. Some clones are missing from TCRdb's copy, which holds only in-frame ones; the method was immunoSEQ multiplex PCR. V and J calls and clone size are as listed in that table; D and trimming were resolved from the DNA. The data contain about 120,000 clones, roughly four fifths of them seen just once; the ten biggest clones take up 10% to 15%. This clonotype originated in a man in his sixties with acute or convalescent COVID-19. The sample comprised peripheral blood.

CDR3 region: CASSLDGGQGYEQYF. In nucleotides, the CDR3 is TGTGCCAGCAGCTTAGATGGGGGACAGGGCTACGAGCAGTACTTC. This chain connects TRBV11-3 to TRBJ2-7; 9 nucleotides align to TRBD1. CDR1 and CDR2 from the germline V gene are SGHNT and YENEEA. With 0 bases clipped from V and 3 bases from J, the junction kept 3 bases outside the gene matches. The CDR3 consists of 15 residues.